These 31 T cell receptor beta chains share one sample of origin, sequenced in a study of cytomegalovirus exposure and HLA in healthy donors. PCR employed 60 Vbeta and 13 Jbeta primers. Profiled with immunoSEQ multiplex PCR; TCRdb holds only in-frame clones, not every one. This table holds fewer than 100,000 clones, about 77% found once. The sequencing input was PBMCs. The receptors here all came from a male donor in good health and CMV-seropositive.

This chain connects TRBV19 to TRBJ2-7; the match to TRBD1 covers 7 bases. This CDR3 is 14 amino acids long. Germline CDR1 reads LNHDA; CDR2 reads SQIVND (reference sequence). Unmatched junction bases numbered 6, after V lost 7 bases and J lost 0 bases. CDR3 sequence: CASKEQGLSYEQYF. The DNA of the CDR3 is TGTGCCAGTAAGGAACAGGGGCTCTCCTACGAGCAGTACTTC.

J is TRBJ2-3 and V is TRBV5-1, with 9 bases matching TRBD2. With 4 bases clipped from V and 4 bases from J, the junction kept 7 bases outside the gene matches. Germline CDR1 is SGHRS and CDR2 is YFSETQ. The CDR3 length is 15 residues. CDR3 residues: CASSLLRGGSDTQYF. The CDR3 DNA follows: TGCGCCAGCAGCCTACTGCGGGGGGGGTCAGATACGCAGTATTTT.

V is TRBV18 and J is TRBJ2-1, with TRBD1 as a possible D gene (6 bases). With 3 bases removed from V and 5 bases from J, the gap between germline ends came to 14 bases. Germline CDR1 KGHSH, CDR2 LQKENI. The CDR3 covers 15 residues. CDR3 protein: CASSPPTGKNNEQFF. In DNA, the CDR3 is TGTGCCAGCTCACCGCCAACAGGGAAAAACAATGAGCAGTTCTTC.

This clone was detected only once. One end of the junction does not line up with germline, which may come from a read error. The rearrangement uses TRBV7-6 and TRBJ2-2; TRBD2 is a possible D gene (5 bases). CDR3 size: 12 residues. Germline V lookup: CDR1 SGHVS, CDR2 FNYEAQ. The CDR3 DNA follows: TGTGCCAGCAGCTTATCCACCGGGGAGTTGTTTTTT. Translated, it gives CASSLSTGELFF.

V gene TRBV6-1 combines with J gene TRBJ2-3; TRBD2 agrees at 7 bases. The CDR3 loop spans 16 amino acids. Germline V gene lookup returns CDR1 MNHNS and CDR2 SASEGT. J lost 0 bases, V lost 0 bases, and 3 bases had no gene match. CDR3 in amino acids: CASSEAVSGSTDTQYF. CDR3 DNA: TGTGCCAGCAGTGAAGCTGTTAGCGGGAGCACAGATACGCAGTATTTT.

The V gene is TRBV4-2, the J gene TRBJ2-3; 16 bases fit TRBD2. CDR3 length equals 21 residues. Germline V CDR1 and CDR2: LGHNA, YNFKEQ. V dropped 4 bases and J dropped 0; count of bases not matched to a gene: 13. The DNA for the CDR3 is TGTGCCAGCAGCCGGCGAATGGGACTAGCGGGGGGGAACCCTAGCACAGATACGCAGTATTTT. Translating gives CASSRRMGLAGGNPSTDTQYF.

This sequence joins TRBV28 and TRBJ2-7; possibly TRBD2 for D (5 bases). The length of the CDR3 is 12 residues. V shed 2 bases and J shed 7 bases, with 9 bases lying between them. The germline CDR1 and CDR2 sequences are MDHEN and SYDVKM. The CDR3 is CASSLSTSEQYF. The CDR3, as DNA: TGTGCCAGCAGTTTAAGTACTAGTGAGCAGTACTTC.

In DNA form, the CDR3 reads TGTGCCAGCACCCTAGGGGTAAACAATGAGCAGTTCTTC. It specifies CASTLGVNNEQFF. The chain combines TRBV7-6 with TRBJ2-1, with a tentative D call TRBD1 (5 bases). V was pared by 7 bases and J by 5 bases, with 12 bases between. The CDR3 runs 13 residues. Germline CDR1 SGHVS, CDR2 FNYEAQ.

This clone was observed a handful of times. This sequence joins TRBV7-2 and TRBJ1-5, with D perhaps matching TRBD1 (5 bases). This CDR3 region has 14 residues. From germline, CDR1 is SGHTA and CDR2 FQGNSA. Trimming shortened V by 4 bases and J by 3 bases, and 10 bases separated the two germline ends. CDR3 nucleotide sequence: TGTGCCAGCAGCTATACAGGCATCAATCAGCCCCAGCATTTT. Translation: CASSYTGINQPQHF.

The chain carries TRBV5-1 and TRBJ2-7, with no clear D. The CDR3 spans 13 residues. Deletions cut 0 bases from V and 3 bases from J, with 7 bases between. Germline CDR1 reads SGHRS; CDR2 reads YFSETQ. CDR3 protein: CASSLGASYEQYF. The CDR3 region has the DNA TGCGCCAGCAGCTTGGGGGCCAGCTACGAGCAGTACTTC. Full variable domain (missing parts from reference TRBV5-1 and TRBJ2-7): KAGVTQTPRYLIKTRGQQVTLSCSPISGHRSVSWYQQTPGQGLQFLFEYFSETQRNKGNFPGRFSGRQFSNSRSEMNVSTLELGDSALYLCASSLGASYEQYFGPGTRLTVT.

This chain joins TRBV28 and TRBJ1-4; 8 nucleotides match TRBD1. V was clipped by 5 bases and J by 5 bases; unmatched bases: 10. The germline V gene encodes CDR1 MDHEN and CDR2 SYDVKM. This CDR3 is 16 amino acids long. The CDR3 loop reads CASSPAVGDRNEKLFF. DNA for the CDR3: TGTGCCAGCAGTCCCGCCGTAGGGGACAGGAATGAAAAACTGTTTTTT.

CDR3 in amino acids: CASSLRSAGATDTQYF. For the CDR3, the DNA is TGTGCCAGCAGCTTAAGGAGCGCGGGGGCTACAGATACGCAGTATTTT. This rearrangement joins TRBV7-2 to TRBJ2-3; D might be TRBD2 (7 bases). The ends were cut back, 2 bases at V and 3 bases at J, with 15 bases in the middle. CDR1 SGHTA and CDR2 FQGNSA come from the germline V gene. This CDR3 has 16 amino acids. The complete variable domain, with remaining parts taken from reference TRBV7-2 and TRBJ2-3, reads GAGVSQSPSNKVTEKGKDVELRCDPISGHTALYWYRQSLGQGLEFLIYFQGNSAPDKSGLPSDRFSAERTGGSVSTLTIQRTQQEDSAVYLCASSLRSAGATDTQYFGPGTRLTVL.

The rearrangement joins TRBV7-2 to TRBJ2-7, with 7 bases aligning to TRBD1. This CDR3 spans 16 amino acids. V shed 5 bases, J shed 0 bases, and the junction held 10 bases outside the gene matches. In germline, CDR1 is SGHTA, CDR2 FQGNSA. The CDR3 region has the DNA TGTGCCAGCAGCCCCCGACAGGGAACCGACTCCTACGAGCAGTACTTC. This codes for CASSPRQGTDSYEQYF. The full variable domain, with the rest looked up from reference TRBV7-2 and TRBJ2-7, is GAGVSQSPSNKVTEKGKDVELRCDPISGHTALYWYRQSLGQGLEFLIYFQGNSAPDKSGLPSDRFSAERTGGSVSTLTIQRTQQEDSAVYLCASSPRQGTDSYEQYFGPGTRLTVT.

This rearrangement joins TRBV4-1 to TRBJ2-3; D gene ambiguous. This CDR3 spans 15 amino acids. Between the trimmed V and J ends, which lost 1 base and 2 bases, there was a span of 10 bases. The germline gives CDR1 MGHRA, CDR2 YSYEKL. The CDR3 protein is CASSQAQVPTDTQYF. Written as DNA, the CDR3 is TGCGCCAGCAGCCAAGCTCAGGTGCCCACAGATACGCAGTATTTT.

V usage is TRBV19 and J usage is TRBJ1-5; D gene unclear. CDR3 size: 12 residues. V dropped 4 bases and J dropped 4 bases, with 5 bases sitting between them. Germline-derived CDR1 and CDR2 are LNHDA and SQIVND (reference sequence). This chain's CDR3 is CASSTGNQPQHF. The CDR3 bases are TGTGCCAGTAGTACGGGGAATCAGCCCCAGCATTTT.

V gene TRBV6-7 combines with J gene TRBJ2-1; 14 bases are a match to TRBD2. TRBV6-7 is an ORF; its function is uncertain. The J segment lost 9 bases and the V segment lost 2 bases, leaving 9 bases of the junction unmatched. This CDR3 has 17 amino acids. CDR3 nucleotides: TGTGCCAGCAGTTACCGATTAGGACTAGCGGGGGGTTGTGAGCAGTTCTTC. Protein product: CASSYRLGLAGGCEQFF.

This clone was observed a handful of times. The genes are TRBV28 and TRBJ2-3; TRBD2 matches 7 bases. The CDR3 has 16 residues. Trimming at V came to 6 bases and at J to 3 bases, leaving 12 bases not matched to a gene. Germline assignment: CDR1 MDHEN and CDR2 SYDVKM. The CDR3: CASRSGTTTMTDTQYF. CDR3 sequence (DNA): TGTGCCAGCAGGTCCGGGACTACAACTATGACAGATACGCAGTATTTT.

The rearrangement uses TRBV30 and TRBJ2-2; 7 nucleotides agree with TRBD2. Germline CDR1 GTSNPN, CDR2 SVGIG (reference sequence). The CDR3 spans 16 residues. The trim removed 1 base at V and 4 bases at J, leaving 9 bases unmatched. CDR3 protein: CAWSGDRGEGTGELFF. Here the CDR3 DNA reads TGTGCCTGGAGTGGGGACCGCGGGGAGGGCACCGGGGAGCTGTTTTTT.

The chain recombines TRBV6-6 with TRBJ1-6; D is perhaps TRBD1 (5 bases). Germline V lookup: CDR1 MNHNY, CDR2 SVGAGI (reference sequence). V was pared by 2 bases and J by 5 bases, with 7 bases between. The length of the CDR3 is 14 residues. The CDR3 sequence: CASSYGGNNSPLHF. The CDR3 region has the DNA TGTGCCAGCAGTTACGGGGGGAATAATTCACCCCTCCACTTT.

This clone appeared once. The chain couples TRBV7-3 to TRBJ2-1; TRBD2 matches 8 bases. Germline values: CDR1 SGHTA, CDR2 FQGTGA. V dropped 5 bases and J dropped 4; count of bases not matched to a gene: 10. The CDR3 loop spans 16 amino acids. CDR3 loop: CASSRRAGGEYNEQFF. CDR3 bases: TGTGCCAGCAGCCGACGAGCCGGGGGGGAGTACAATGAGCAGTTCTTC.

CDR3 loop: CASSVTQRPQHF. The DNA for the CDR3 is TGTGCCAGCAGTGTGACCCAGCGGCCCCAGCATTTT. The V and J genes are TRBV28 and TRBJ1-5, with D hard to call. This CDR3 has 12 amino acids. Germline loops: CDR1 MDHEN, CDR2 SYDVKM. V was clipped by 5 bases and J by 9 bases, with 11 bases between them.

The chain links TRBV5-6 to TRBJ1-5; possibly TRBD1 for D (6 bases). Per the germline V gene, CDR1 is SGHDT and CDR2 is YYEEEE. The CDR3 totals 13 residues. Deletions cut 0 bases from V and 9 bases from J, with 10 bases between. The CDR3 coding sequence is TGTGCCAGCAGCTTGGCAGGGGTCCGGCCCCAGCATTTT. This codes for CASSLAGVRPQHF.

The count of this clone is one. The CDR3 DNA reads TGTGCCTGGCTGACAGGGAAAGGCTACACCTTC. Translating it yields CAWLTGKGYTF. The rearrangement uses TRBV30 and TRBJ1-2; 7 nucleotides match TRBD1. Germline V CDR1 and CDR2: GTSNPN, SVGIG (reference sequence). The ends lost 5 bases at V and 8 bases at J; junction bases unmatched: 5. The CDR3 length is 11 residues.

V gene TRBV5-1 combines with J gene TRBJ2-5, with 7 bases matching TRBD1. This CDR3 is built from 14 residues. V shed 3 bases, J shed 5 bases, and the junction held 7 bases outside the gene matches. Germline lookup yields CDR1 SGHRS and CDR2 YFSETQ. The CDR3 DNA is TGCGCCAGCAGCTCCGGACAGGTTTCGGAGACCCAGTACTTC. As protein: CASSSGQVSETQYF.

The chain joins TRBV18 to TRBJ2-7; weak D call: TRBD2 (6 bases). CDR1 and CDR2 (germline): KGHSH, LQKENI. V shed 3 bases and J shed 3 bases, with 12 bases lying between them. The CDR3 has 14 residues. CDR3 protein: CASSPKAGRYEQYF. Here the CDR3 DNA reads TGTGCCAGCTCACCTAAGGCGGGACGCTACGAGCAGTACTTC.

The V gene is TRBV7-2, the J gene TRBJ2-4; the D gene is possibly TRBD1 (5 bases). Germline values: CDR1 SGHTA, CDR2 FQGNSA. The CDR3 has 14 amino acids. V was shortened by 1 base and J by 8 bases, with 12 bases between the two germline ends. As DNA, the CDR3 is TGTGCCAGCAGCTTAGGAGCAGGGCGAGACATTCAGTACTTC. This sequence encodes CASSLGAGRDIQYF.

The chain joins TRBV5-1 to TRBJ2-2, with TRBD1 as a possible D gene (6 bases). Deletions cut 4 bases from V and 6 bases from J, with 13 bases between. Germline V gene sequence: CDR1 SGHRS, CDR2 YFSETQ. The CDR3 has 14 amino acids. DNA of the CDR3: TGCGCCAGCAGCGGGTTACAGGGTCCCGGGGAGCTGTTTTTT. Translation gives CASSGLQGPGELFF.

V gene TRBV5-5 combines with J gene TRBJ1-5; D might be TRBD1 (5 bases). The germline V and J ends were trimmed by 4 bases and 3 bases, with 17 bases remaining between them. The CDR3 covers 16 residues. CDR1 and CDR2 from the germline V gene are SGHKS and YYEKEE (reference sequence). The CDR3 region has the DNA TGTGCCAGCAGCCCGGTCGGGGGGACGGACAATCAGCCCCAGCATTTT. Protein sequence: CASSPVGGTDNQPQHF.

This clone was recorded only once. The V gene is TRBV27, the J gene TRBJ2-7, with 8 bases lining up with TRBD2. The CDR3 spans 15 residues. Germline trimming cut 6 bases from V and 7 bases from J; bases unmatched to any gene: 14. Germline V gives CDR1 MNHEY, CDR2 SMNVEV (reference sequence). CDR3 DNA sequence: TGTGCCAGCAGATATCGGACTAGCAGGGTATCGGAGCAGTACTTC. Residues: CASRYRTSRVSEQYF.

The chain is built from TRBV5-4 and TRBJ2-6; 10 nucleotides align to TRBD1. The CDR3 is 18 residues long. V lost 9 bases, J lost 0 bases, and 12 bases stayed unmatched. CDR1 SGHNT and CDR2 YYREEE come from the germline V gene (reference sequence). The CDR3 loop reads CATIDRDRGLSGANVLTF. The CDR3 coding sequence is TGTGCCACCATCGACCGGGACAGGGGACTCTCTGGGGCCAACGTCCTGACTTTC.

This sequence joins TRBV6-6 and TRBJ1-1, with D perhaps TRBD1 (6 bases). The CDR3 is made up of 14 amino acids. Trimming took off 8 bases at V and 6 bases at J, with 19 bases between the two ends. CDR1 is MNHNY, CDR2 SVGAGI, per germline (reference sequence). In nucleotides, the CDR3 is TGTGCCAGCGGCCAACAGGGAAGAAACCCTGAAGCTTTCTTT. Translation gives CASGQQGRNPEAFF.